This TCR beta chain was identified in a study of shared clonotypes between healthy human individuals. Generated by immunoSEQ multiplex PCR, the TCRdb table keeps only in-frame clones and is missing some. The profile shows about 1 million clones, approximately 70% of them singletons. Nashville, Tennessee was home to all donors, each a Caucasian adult. This CDR3 has 14 amino acids. V was clipped by 9 bases and J by 0 bases, with 13 bases between them. Sequencing input: memory CD4+ T cells sorted from blood. Subset meaning: CD45RA-negative fraction. This chain links TRBV5-3 with TRBJ2-1; D gene uncertain. TRBV5-3 is labeled an ORF, and its function is uncertain. The clonotype comes from a man younger than 35 in good health. The DNA of the CDR3 is TGTGCCAAAGACCCGGGTGGCTCCTACAATGAGCAGTTCTTC. As protein: CAKDPGGSYNEQFF.